Listed below are T cell receptor beta chains from one sample, sequenced in a study of blood T cells in healthy people across ages. TCRdb re-analysed the 5' RACE reads in MiXCR, keeping a single row per CDR3 protein. The sample records about 1.7 million distinct CDR3 sequences, about 30% being singletons. The specimen sequenced was blood. These receptors came from a woman in her 30s in good health. Each CDR3 is given with its conserved first and last residue. A D gene is named only where the DNA matches it firmly. The size field is filled for only some rows; it gives once, few, many or a size class.

few	TRBV5-1	.	TRBJ2-5	TGCGCCAGCAGCTTGATTCTAGGGCGAGAGACCCAGTACTTC	CASSLILGRETQYF
.	TRBV7-9	.	TRBJ1-1	TGTGCCAGCAGCTTAAGCTCGTACCTTAGCGCTGAAGCTTTCTTT	CASSLSSYLSAEAFF
.	TRBV2	.	TRBJ2-3	TGTGCCAGCAGTGGCAGTTCTGATACGCAGTATTTT	CASSGSSDTQYF
.	TRBV5-5	.	TRBJ2-1	TGTGCCAGCAGCTTAGGAACTAGTTCGGGCGATGAGCAGTTCTTC	CASSLGTSSGDEQFF
few	TRBV24-1	.	TRBJ2-3	TGTGCCACCAGTGATCCTTCGACTAGCACAGATACGCAGTATTTT	CATSDPSTSTDTQYF
few	TRBV28	.	TRBJ1-1	TGTGCCAGTCATGACGAACAGGGTATAGGGATGAACACTGAAGCTTTCTTT	CASHDEQGIGMNTEAFF
.	TRBV30	TRBD2	TRBJ2-5	TGTGCCCGGAATAGCGGCGGGGGGACCCAGTACTTC	CARNSGGGTQYF
.	TRBV7-9	.	TRBJ1-1	TGTGCCAGCAACCTTGACATGCTTCAAGCTTTCTTT	CASNLDMLQAFF
.	TRBV5-1	TRBD2	TRBJ2-5	TGCGCCTGCACGGGGGGACTCTACCAAGAGACCCAGTACTTC	CACTGGLYQETQYF
few	TRBV20-1	.	TRBJ1-2	TGCAGTGCTAGCCTGCTAGGCCGATATGGCTACACCTTC	CSASLLGRYGYTF
many	TRBV4-3	.	TRBJ1-2	TGCGCCAGCAGCCAAGATGGGTCCAGGGTAGGGTACTATGGCTACACCTTC	CASSQDGSRVGYYGYTF
.	TRBV27	TRBD1	TRBJ1-2	TGTGCCAGCAGTTCCAGACAGGGCAGGTTTAAGGGCTACACCTTC	CASSSRQGRFKGYTF
.	TRBV7-9	.	TRBJ1-2	TGTGCCAGCAGCCCGACAGGTGGTACGGATGGCTACACCTTC	CASSPTGGTDGYTF
few	TRBV7-6	.	TRBJ1-6	TGTGCCAGCAGTCCCTCCGCCGCCGCCTATAATTCACCCCTCCACTTT	CASSPSAAAYNSPLHF
.	TRBV5-5	TRBD2	TRBJ2-2	TGTACCAGCAGCTTGTCGGGGGGGCCCAACACCGGGGAGCTGTTTTTT	CTSSLSGGPNTGELFF
few	TRBV6-2/TRBV6-3	TRBD2	TRBJ2-3	TGTGCCAGCAGTAGGGGACTAGCGGGAGTAGAAGATACGCAGTATTTT	CASSRGLAGVEDTQYF
.	TRBV18	.	TRBJ1-2	TGTGCCAGCTCACCACAGCCCGGGGCCCGTAGATATGGCTACACCTTC	CASSPQPGARRYGYTF
.	TRBV3-1	TRBD2	TRBJ2-1	TGTGCCAGCAGCCCCGGCGAGGGTCGTATGGGGGGGGATGGTGAGCAGTTCTTC	CASSPGEGRMGGDGEQFF
many	TRBV9	TRBD2	TRBJ2-5	TGTGCCAGCAGCGTAGGTAGCGGGAGCGAGTCGGAGACCCAGTACTTC	CASSVGSGSESETQYF
few	TRBV6-6	TRBD1	TRBJ1-5	TGTGCCAGCAGTTACACACAGGGGCGGTATAGCAATCAGCCCCAGCATTTT	CASSYTQGRYSNQPQHF
.	TRBV20-1	.	TRBJ1-2	TGCAGTGCTAGGTATGAGGAGGACTATGGCTACACCTTC	CSARYEEDYGYTF
many	TRBV20-1	.	TRBJ2-7	TGCAGTGTTATAGGGGGCTACGAGCAGTACTTC	CSVIGGYEQYF
few	TRBV12-3/TRBV12-4	TRBD2	TRBJ2-5	TGTGCCAGCAGTTTCGGGACTAGCGGGGAGGCCCAGTACTTC	CASSFGTSGEAQYF
few	TRBV5-1	TRBD1	TRBJ2-3	TGCGCCAGCAGCTCCTTTGTGACCGGGACAGGGGGCGCGAATACGCAGTATTTT	CASSSFVTGTGGANTQYF
few	TRBV7-9	.	TRBJ2-6	TGTGCCAGCAGCTTATGGGGCCTCTTTGGGGCCAACGTCCTGACTTTC	CASSLWGLFGANVLTF
few	TRBV5-1	TRBD1	TRBJ1-1	TGCGCCAGCAGAGGGGACAGTGGGAACACTGAAGCTTTCTTT	CASRGDSGNTEAFF
few	TRBV7-9	.	TRBJ2-1	TGTGCCAGCAGCGCGTGGGGGAGCTCCTACAATGAGCAGTTCTTC	CASSAWGSSYNEQFF